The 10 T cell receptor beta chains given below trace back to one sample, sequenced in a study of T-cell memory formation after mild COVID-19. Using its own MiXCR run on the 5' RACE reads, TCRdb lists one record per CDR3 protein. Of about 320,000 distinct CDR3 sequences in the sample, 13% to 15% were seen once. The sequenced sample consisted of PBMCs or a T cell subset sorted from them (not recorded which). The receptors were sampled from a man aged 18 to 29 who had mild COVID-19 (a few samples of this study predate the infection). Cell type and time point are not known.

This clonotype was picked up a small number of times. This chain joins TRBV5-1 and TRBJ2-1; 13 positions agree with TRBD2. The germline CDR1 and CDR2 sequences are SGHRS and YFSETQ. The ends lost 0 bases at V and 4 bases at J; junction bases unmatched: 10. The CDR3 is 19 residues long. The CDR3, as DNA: TGCGCCAGCAGCTTGGCCCTCACTAGCGGGGGGGCCAGGTACAATGAGCAGTTCTTC. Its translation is CASSLALTSGGARYNEQFF.

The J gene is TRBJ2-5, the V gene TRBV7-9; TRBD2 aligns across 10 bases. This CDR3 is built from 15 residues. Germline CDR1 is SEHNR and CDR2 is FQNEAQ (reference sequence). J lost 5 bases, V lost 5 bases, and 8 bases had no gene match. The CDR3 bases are TGTGCCAGCAGCCCTCCAGCGGGGGGGCTGGAGACCCAGTACTTC. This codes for CASSPPAGGLETQYF.

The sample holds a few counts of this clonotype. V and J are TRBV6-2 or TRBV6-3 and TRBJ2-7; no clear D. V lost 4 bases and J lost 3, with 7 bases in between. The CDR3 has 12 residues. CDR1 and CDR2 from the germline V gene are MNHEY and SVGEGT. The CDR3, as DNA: TGTGCCAGCAGTTGGCGGTACTACGAGCAGTACTTC. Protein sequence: CASSWRYYEQYF.

In nucleotides, the CDR3 is TGCGCCAGCAGCCTTCTCGGGGGGGCATACATGAACACTGAAGCTTTCTTT. This codes for CASSLLGGAYMNTEAFF. The chain has TRBV5-1 and TRBJ1-1; the D gene is possibly TRBD1 (6 bases). Germline values: CDR1 SGHRS, CDR2 YFSETQ. CDR3 length: 17 amino acids. Trimming pared 4 bases from V and 0 bases from J, leaving 19 bases between.

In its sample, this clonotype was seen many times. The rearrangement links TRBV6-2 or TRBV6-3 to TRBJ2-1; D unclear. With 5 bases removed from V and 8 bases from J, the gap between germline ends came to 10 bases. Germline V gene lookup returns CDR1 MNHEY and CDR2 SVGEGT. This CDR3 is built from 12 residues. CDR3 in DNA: TGTGCCAGCAGTACGTCTGGCGATGAGCAGTTCTTC. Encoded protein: CASSTSGDEQFF.

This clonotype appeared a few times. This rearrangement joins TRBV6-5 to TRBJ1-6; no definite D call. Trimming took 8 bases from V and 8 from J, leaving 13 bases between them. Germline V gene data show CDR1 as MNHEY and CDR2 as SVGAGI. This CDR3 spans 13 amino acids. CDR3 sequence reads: CASGINLDSPLHF. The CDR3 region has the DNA TGTGCCAGCGGCATTAACCTGGATTCACCCCTCCACTTT.

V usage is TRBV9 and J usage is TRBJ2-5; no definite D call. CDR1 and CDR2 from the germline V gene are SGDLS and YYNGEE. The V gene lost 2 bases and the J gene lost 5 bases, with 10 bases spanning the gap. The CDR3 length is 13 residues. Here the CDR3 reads CASSVMDRETQYF. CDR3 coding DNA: TGTGCCAGCAGCGTTATGGATCGGGAGACCCAGTACTTC.

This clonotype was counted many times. The CDR3 here is CASSPYRGTDTQYF. Here the CDR3 DNA reads TGCGCCAGCAGCCCCTACCGGGGCACAGATACGCAGTATTTT. The rearrangement uses TRBV5-1 and TRBJ2-3; unclear D gene. Germline CDR1 SGHRS, CDR2 YFSETQ. Trimming removed 4 bases at V and 1 base at J, with 10 bases between. This CDR3 has 14 amino acids.

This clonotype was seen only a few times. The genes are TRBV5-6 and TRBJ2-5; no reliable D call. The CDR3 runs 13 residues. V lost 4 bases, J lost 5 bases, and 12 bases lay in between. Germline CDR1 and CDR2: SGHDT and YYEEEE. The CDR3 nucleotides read TGTGCCAGCAGCCCGGTCCAGGAGGAGACCCAGTACTTC. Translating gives CASSPVQEETQYF. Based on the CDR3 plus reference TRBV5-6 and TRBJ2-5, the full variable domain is DAGVTQSPTHLIKTRGQQVTLRCSPKSGHDTVSWYQQALGQGPQFIFQYYEEEERQRGNFPDRFSGHQFPNYSSELNVNALLLGDSALYLCASSPVQEETQYFGPGTRLLVL.

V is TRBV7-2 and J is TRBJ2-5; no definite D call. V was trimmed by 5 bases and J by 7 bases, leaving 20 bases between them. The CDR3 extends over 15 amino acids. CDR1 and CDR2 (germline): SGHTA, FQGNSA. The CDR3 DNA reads TGTGCCAGCAGCCGGAACAGCCTCAAGGGAAGGACCCAGTACTTC. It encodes CASSRNSLKGRTQYF.